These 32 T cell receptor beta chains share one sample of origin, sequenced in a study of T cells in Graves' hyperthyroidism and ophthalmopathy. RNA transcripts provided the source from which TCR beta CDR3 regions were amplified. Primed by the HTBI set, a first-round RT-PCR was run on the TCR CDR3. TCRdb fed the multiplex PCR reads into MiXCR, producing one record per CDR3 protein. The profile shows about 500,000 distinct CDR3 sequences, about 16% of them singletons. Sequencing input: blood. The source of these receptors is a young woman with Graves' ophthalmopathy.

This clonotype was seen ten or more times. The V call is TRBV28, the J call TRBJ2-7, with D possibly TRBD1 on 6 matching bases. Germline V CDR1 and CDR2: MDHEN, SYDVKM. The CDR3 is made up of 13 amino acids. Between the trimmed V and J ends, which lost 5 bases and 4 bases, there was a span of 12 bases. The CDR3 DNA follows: TGTGCCAGCAGTCAGGGGATTCTGTACGAGCAGTACTTC. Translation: CASSQGILYEQYF.

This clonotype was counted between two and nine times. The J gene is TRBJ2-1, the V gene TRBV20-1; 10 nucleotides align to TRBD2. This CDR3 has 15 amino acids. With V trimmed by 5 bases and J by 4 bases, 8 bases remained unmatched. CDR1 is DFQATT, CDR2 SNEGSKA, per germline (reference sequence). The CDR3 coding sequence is TGCAGTGCTGGATTAGCGGGAGGCCCTTACAATGAGCAGTTCTTC. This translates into CSAGLAGGPYNEQFF.

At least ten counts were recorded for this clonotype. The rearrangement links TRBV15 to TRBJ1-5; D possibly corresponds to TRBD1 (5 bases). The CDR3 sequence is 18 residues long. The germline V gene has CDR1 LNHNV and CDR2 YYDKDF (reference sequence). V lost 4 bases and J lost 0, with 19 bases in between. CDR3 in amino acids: CATSTSRQSSYSNQPQHF. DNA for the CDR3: TGTGCCACCAGCACCTCCCGACAGTCTTCTTATAGCAATCAGCCCCAGCATTTT.

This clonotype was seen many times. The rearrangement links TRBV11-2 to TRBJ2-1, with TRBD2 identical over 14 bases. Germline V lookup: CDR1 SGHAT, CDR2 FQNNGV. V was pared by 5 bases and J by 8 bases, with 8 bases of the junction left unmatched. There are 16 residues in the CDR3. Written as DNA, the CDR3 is TGTGCCAGCAGCGAGAGACTAGCGGGAGGGCCGGATGAGCAGTTCTTC. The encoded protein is CASSERLAGGPDEQFF.

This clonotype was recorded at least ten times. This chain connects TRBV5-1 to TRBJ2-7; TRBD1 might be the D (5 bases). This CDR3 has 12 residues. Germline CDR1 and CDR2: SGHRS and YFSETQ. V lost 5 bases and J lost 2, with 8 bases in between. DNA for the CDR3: TGCGCCAGCAGTGTAGGGGCCTACGAGCAGTACTTC. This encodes CASSVGAYEQYF.

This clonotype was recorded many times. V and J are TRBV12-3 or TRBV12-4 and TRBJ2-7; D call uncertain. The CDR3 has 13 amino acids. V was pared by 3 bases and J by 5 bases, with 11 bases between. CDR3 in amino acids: CASSFLSRNEQYF. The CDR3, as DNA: TGTGCCAGCAGTTTTCTTAGCCGAAACGAGCAGTACTTC.

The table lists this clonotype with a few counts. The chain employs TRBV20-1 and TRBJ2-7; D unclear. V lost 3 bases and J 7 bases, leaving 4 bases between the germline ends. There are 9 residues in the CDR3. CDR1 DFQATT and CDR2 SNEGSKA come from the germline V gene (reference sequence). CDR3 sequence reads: CSASKEQYF. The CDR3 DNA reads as TGCAGTGCTAGTAAAGAGCAGTACTTC.

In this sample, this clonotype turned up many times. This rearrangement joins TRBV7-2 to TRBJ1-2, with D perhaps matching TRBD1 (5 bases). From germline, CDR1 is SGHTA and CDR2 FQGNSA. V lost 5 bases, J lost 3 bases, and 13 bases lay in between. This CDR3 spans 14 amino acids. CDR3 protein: CASSPGRGDYGYTF. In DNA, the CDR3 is TGTGCCAGCAGCCCAGGACGAGGGGACTATGGCTACACCTTC.

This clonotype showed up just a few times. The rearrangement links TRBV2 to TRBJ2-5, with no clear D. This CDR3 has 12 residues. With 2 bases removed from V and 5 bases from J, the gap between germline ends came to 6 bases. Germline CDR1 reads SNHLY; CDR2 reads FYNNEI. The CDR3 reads CASSESLETQYF. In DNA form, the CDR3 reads TGTGCCAGCAGTGAAAGTTTGGAGACCCAGTACTTC.

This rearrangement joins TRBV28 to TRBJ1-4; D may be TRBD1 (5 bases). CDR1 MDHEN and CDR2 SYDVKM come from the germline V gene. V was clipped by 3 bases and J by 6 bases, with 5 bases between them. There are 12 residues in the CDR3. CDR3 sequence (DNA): TGTGCCAGCAGTTTGGGGGATGAAAAACTGTTTTTT. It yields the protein CASSLGDEKLFF. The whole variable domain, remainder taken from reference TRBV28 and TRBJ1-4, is DVKVTQSSRYLVKRTGEKVFLECVQDMDHENMFWYRQDPGLGLRLIYFSYDVKMKEKGDIPEGYSVSREKKERFSLILESASTNQTSMYLCASSLGDEKLFFGSGTQLSVL.

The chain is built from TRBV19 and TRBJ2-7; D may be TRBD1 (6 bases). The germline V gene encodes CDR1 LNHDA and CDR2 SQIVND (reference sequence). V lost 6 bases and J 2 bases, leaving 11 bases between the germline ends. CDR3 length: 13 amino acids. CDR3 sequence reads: CASRAQGTYEQYF. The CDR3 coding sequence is TGTGCCAGTAGGGCCCAGGGGACCTACGAGCAGTACTTC.

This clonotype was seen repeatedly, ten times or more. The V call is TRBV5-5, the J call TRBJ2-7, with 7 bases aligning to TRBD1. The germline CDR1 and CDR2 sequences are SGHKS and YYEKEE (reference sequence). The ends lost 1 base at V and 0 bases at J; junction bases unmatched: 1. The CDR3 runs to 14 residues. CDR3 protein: CASSLRDSSYEQYF. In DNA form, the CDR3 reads TGTGCCAGCAGCTTGAGGGACAGCTCCTACGAGCAGTACTTC.

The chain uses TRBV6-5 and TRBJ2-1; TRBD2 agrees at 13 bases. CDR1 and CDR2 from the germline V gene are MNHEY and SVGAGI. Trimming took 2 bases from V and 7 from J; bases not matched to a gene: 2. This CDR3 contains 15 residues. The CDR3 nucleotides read TGTGCCAGCAGTTACACTAGCGGGAGGGGGAATGAGCAGTTCTTC. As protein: CASSYTSGRGNEQFF.

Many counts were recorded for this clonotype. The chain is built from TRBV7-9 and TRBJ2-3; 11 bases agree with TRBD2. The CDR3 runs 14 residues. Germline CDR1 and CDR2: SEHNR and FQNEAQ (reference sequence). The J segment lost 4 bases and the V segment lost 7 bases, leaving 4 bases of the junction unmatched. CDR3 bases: TGTGCCAGCAATTTAGCGGGAGGGTCAGATACGCAGTATTTT. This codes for CASNLAGGSDTQYF. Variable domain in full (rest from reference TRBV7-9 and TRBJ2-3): DTGVSQNPRHKITKRGQNVTFRCDPISEHNRLYWYRQTLGQGPEFLTYFQNEAQLEKSRLLSDRFSAERPKGSFSTLEIQRTEQGDSAMYLCASNLAGGSDTQYFGPGTRLTVL.

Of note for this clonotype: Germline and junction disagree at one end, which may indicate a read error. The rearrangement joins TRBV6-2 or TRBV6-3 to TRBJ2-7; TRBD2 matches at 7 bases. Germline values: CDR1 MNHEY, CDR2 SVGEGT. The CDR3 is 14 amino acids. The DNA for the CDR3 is TGTGCCAGCGGTTACTTCACCAGGGAGGGCGAGCAGTACTTC. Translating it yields CASGYFTREGEQYF.

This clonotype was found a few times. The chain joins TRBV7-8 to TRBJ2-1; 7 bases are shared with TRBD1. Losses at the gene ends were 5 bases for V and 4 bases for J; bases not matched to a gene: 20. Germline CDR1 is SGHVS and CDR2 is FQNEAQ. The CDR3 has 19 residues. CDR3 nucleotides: TGTGCCAGCAGCACTATGATGATGACGGGACAGCGGTTATACAATGAGCAGTTCTTC. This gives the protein CASSTMMMTGQRLYNEQFF.

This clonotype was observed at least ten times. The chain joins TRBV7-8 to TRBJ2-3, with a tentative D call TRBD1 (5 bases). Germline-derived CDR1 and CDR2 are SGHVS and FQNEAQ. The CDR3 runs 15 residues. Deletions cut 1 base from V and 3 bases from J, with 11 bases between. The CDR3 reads CASSLGGSETDTQYF. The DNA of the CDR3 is TGTGCCAGCAGCTTAGGGGGCAGCGAAACAGATACGCAGTATTTT.

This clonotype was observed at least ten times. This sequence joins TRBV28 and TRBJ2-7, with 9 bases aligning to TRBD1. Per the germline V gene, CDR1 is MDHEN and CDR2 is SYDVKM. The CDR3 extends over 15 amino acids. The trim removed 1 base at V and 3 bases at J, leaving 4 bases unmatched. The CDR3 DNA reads TGTGCCAGCAGTTTATCCGGGACAGGGAACTACGAGCAGTACTTC. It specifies CASSLSGTGNYEQYF.

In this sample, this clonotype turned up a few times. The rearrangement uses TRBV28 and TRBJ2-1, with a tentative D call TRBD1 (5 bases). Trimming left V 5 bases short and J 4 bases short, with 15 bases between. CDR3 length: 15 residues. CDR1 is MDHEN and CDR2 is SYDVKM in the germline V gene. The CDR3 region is CASSLLEAGYNEQFF. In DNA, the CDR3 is TGTGCCAGCAGTCTCCTTGAGGCAGGGTACAATGAGCAGTTCTTC.

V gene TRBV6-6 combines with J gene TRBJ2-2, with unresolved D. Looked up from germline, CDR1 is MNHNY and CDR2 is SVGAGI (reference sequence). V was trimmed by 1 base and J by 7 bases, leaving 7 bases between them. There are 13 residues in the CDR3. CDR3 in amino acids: CASSYWGNGELFF. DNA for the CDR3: TGTGCCAGCAGTTACTGGGGAAACGGGGAGCTGTTTTTT.

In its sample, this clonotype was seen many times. CDR3 amino acids: CASSRRLAGRTDTQYF. The CDR3 DNA reads as TGTGCCAGCAGTCGACGACTAGCGGGACGCACAGATACGCAGTATTTT. J is TRBJ2-3 and V is TRBV12-3 or TRBV12-4, with 11 bases matching TRBD2. The J segment lost 1 base and the V segment lost 5 bases, leaving 5 bases of the junction unmatched. The CDR3 has 16 residues.

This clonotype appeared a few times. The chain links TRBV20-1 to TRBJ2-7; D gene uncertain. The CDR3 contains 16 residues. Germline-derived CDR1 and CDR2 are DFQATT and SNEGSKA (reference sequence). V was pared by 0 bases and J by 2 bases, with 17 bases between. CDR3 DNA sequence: TGCAGTGCTAGAGATAGGTCGGCTATACAAGCCTACGAGCAGTACTTC. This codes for CSARDRSAIQAYEQYF.

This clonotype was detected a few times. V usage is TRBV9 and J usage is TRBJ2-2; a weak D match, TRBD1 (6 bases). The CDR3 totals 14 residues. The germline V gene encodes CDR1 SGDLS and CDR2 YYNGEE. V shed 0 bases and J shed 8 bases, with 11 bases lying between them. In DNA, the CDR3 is TGTGCCAGCAGCGTAGCGCAGGGGCTTGGGGAGCTGTTTTTT. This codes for CASSVAQGLGELFF.

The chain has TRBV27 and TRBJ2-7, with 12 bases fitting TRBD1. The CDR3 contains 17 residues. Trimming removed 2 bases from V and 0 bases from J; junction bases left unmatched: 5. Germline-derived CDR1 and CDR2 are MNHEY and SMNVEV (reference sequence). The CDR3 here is CASSLGPGQGASYEQYF. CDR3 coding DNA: TGTGCCAGCAGTTTAGGACCGGGACAGGGGGCCTCCTACGAGCAGTACTTC.

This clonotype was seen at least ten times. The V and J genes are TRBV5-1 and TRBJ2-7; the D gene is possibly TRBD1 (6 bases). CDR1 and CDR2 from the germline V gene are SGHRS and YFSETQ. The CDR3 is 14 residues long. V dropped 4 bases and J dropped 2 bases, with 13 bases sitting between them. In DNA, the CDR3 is TGCGCCAGCAGCAGGACAGATGATGCCTACGAGCAGTACTTC. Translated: CASSRTDDAYEQYF.

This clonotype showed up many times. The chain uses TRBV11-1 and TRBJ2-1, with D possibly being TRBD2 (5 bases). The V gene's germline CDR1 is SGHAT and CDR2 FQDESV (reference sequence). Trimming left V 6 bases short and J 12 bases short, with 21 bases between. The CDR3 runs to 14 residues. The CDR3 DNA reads TGTGCCAGCAGAATAGGAGCAACTAGAGGTGGGCAGTTCTTC. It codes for CASRIGATRGGQFF. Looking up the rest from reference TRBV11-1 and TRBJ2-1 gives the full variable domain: EAEVAQSPRYKITEKSQAVAFWCDPISGHATLYWYRQILGQGPELLVQFQDESVVDDSQLPKDRFSAERLKGVDSTLKIQPAELGDSAMYLCASRIGATRGGQFFGPGTRLTVL.

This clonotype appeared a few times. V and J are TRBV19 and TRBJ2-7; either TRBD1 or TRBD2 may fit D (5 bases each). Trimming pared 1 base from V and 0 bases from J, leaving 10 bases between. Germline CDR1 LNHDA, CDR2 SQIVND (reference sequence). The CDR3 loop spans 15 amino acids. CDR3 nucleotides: TGTGCCAGTAGTATAGGCCGGGACCTCTCCTACGAGCAGTACTTC. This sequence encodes CASSIGRDLSYEQYF.

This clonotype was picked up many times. The CDR3 spells CASSWSRPQETQYF. CDR3 coding DNA: TGTGCCAGCAGTTGGTCCAGGCCGCAAGAGACCCAGTACTTC. The chain is built from TRBV27 and TRBJ2-5; D gene ambiguous. The CDR3 extends over 14 amino acids. Germline loops: CDR1 MNHEY, CDR2 SMNVEV (reference sequence). The ends were cut back, 4 bases at V and 2 bases at J, with 11 bases in the middle.

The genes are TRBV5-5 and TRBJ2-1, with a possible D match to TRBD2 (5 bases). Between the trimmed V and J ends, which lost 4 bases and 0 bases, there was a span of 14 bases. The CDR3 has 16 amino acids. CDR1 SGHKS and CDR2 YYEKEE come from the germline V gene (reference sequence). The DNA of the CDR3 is TGTGCCAGCAGCATGCGGGCGGAGAGCTCCTACAATGAGCAGTTCTTC. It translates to CASSMRAESSYNEQFF.

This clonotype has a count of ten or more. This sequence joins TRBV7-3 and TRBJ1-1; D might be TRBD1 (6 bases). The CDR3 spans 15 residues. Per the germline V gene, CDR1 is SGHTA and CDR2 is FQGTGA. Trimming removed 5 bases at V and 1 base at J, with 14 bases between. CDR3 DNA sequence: TGTGCCAGCAGCCCAAACAGGGCGGCGAACACTGAAGCTTTCTTT. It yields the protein CASSPNRAANTEAFF.

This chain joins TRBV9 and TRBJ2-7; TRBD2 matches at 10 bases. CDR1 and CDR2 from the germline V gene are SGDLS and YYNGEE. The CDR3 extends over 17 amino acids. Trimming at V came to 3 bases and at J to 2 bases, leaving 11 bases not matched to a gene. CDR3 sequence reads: CASSARGDSGRTYEQYF. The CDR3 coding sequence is TGTGCCAGCAGCGCCCGCGGAGATAGCGGGAGGACCTACGAGCAGTACTTC. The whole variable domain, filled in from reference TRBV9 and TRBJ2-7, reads DSGVTQTPKHLITATGQRVTLRCSPRSGDLSVYWYQQSLDQGLQFLIQYYNGEERAKGNILERFSAQQFPDLHSELNLSSLELGDSALYFCASSARGDSGRTYEQYFGPGTRLTVT.

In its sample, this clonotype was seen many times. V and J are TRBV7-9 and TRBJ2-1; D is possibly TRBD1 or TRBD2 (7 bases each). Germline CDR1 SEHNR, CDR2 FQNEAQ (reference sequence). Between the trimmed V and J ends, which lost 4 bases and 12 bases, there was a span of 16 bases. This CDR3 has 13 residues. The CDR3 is CASSSTGRGRQFF. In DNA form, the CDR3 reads TGTGCCAGCAGCTCGACAGGGAGGGGGAGGCAGTTCTTC.